The subject of this entry is one T cell receptor (beta chain). The identical CDR3 is also encoded by other nucleotide sequences in the sample. TCRdb reanalyzed the PCR reads via MiXCR. The table includes 29,000 or so clones, under 4.5% detected once. The CDR3 runs 15 residues. V lost 9 bases and J lost 1, with 18 bases in between. The entry originates in a study of metastatic and nonmetastatic thyroid tumors. Not a single patient had been given any form of treatment at any point before undergoing thyroid surgery. V usage is TRBV12-3 or TRBV12-4 and J usage is TRBJ1-1; the D gene is possibly TRBD1 (5 bases). This TCR came from a female donor with papillary thyroid cancer or a benign thyroid nodule (not recorded which). Some clones in this sample may be carry-over from other donors' samples. The source material was blood. The CDR3 loop reads CASSSPGPQNTEAFF. The CDR3 bases are TGTGCCAGTAGCTCGCCGGGACCTCAGAACACTGAAGCTTTCTTT.